Presented here are 17 T cell receptor beta chains from one specimen sequenced in a study of blood T cell repertoires in COVID-19 (dated by TCRdb to about 2020). The library was produced with the immunoSEQ multiplex PCR assay. TCRdb limited this immuneACCESS table to in-frame rearrangements with V and J called. A share of clones is missing; checked studies link under half to unresolved V genes, and the rest is unexplained. The sample contains 200,000 to 300,000 clones, roughly 76% of them found a single time. The ten most abundant clones make up 6.5% to 9.5% of the sample. Source material: peripheral blood. Every receptor here comes from a woman aged 80 or over with COVID-19, enrolled during active disease.

The rearrangement links TRBV5-1 to TRBJ2-7, with TRBD1 identical over 7 bases. Germline CDR1 SGHRS, CDR2 YFSETQ. This CDR3 contains 15 residues. J lost 1 base, V lost 0 bases, and 4 bases had no gene match. CDR3 sequence (DNA): TGCGCCAGCAGCTTGGGACAGGGTTTTTCCTACGAGCAGTACTTC. Its protein is CASSLGQGFSYEQYF.

The chain joins TRBV18 to TRBJ2-6, with D perhaps TRBD2 (6 bases). CDR3 length: 19 amino acids. Germline loops: CDR1 KGHSH, CDR2 LQKENI. Between the trimmed V and J ends, which lost 6 bases and 1 base, there was a span of 22 bases. The CDR3 DNA reads as TGTGCCAGCTCGGGGATTTTAGCGGCTCCCTCGTCTGGGGCCAACGTCCTGACTTTC. The encoded protein is CASSGILAAPSSGANVLTF.

This chain connects TRBV24-1 to TRBJ1-1; D unclear. Germline V gene data show CDR1 as KGHDR and CDR2 as SFDVKD. Deletions cut 8 bases from V and 1 base from J, with 7 bases between. The CDR3 runs 12 residues. This chain's CDR3 is CATKGGNTEAFF. CDR3 DNA sequence: TGTGCCACCAAAGGCGGGAACACTGAAGCTTTCTTT.

This rearrangement joins TRBV3-1 (or the pseudogene TRBV3-2) to TRBJ1-2, with 8 nucleotides matching TRBD1. The CDR3 loop spans 13 amino acids. V lost 4 bases to trimming and J lost 8 bases; unmatched junction nucleotides: 6. Per germline, CDR1 LGHDT and CDR2 YNNKEL (reference sequence). This chain's CDR3 is CASSLRQGKGYTF. In DNA form, the CDR3 reads TGTGCCAGCAGCCTTCGACAGGGGAAAGGCTACACCTTC.

The rearrangement links TRBV4-1 to TRBJ1-3; 7 bases fit TRBD1. From germline, CDR1 is MGHRA and CDR2 YSYEKL. The CDR3 length is 14 residues. V lost 5 bases and J lost 4; bases outside the gene matches: 5. The DNA for the CDR3 is TGCGCCAGCAGCGTAAAGACAGGGGGAAACACCATATATTTT. Translated, it gives CASSVKTGGNTIYF.

The chain joins TRBV24-1 to TRBJ1-5, with 10 bases fitting TRBD1. In germline, CDR1 is KGHDR, CDR2 SFDVKD. This CDR3 has 16 residues. V trimming: 2 bases; J trimming: 6 bases; junction bases outside the gene matches: 6. The CDR3 is CATSDSRTGGFQPQHF. The DNA for the CDR3 is TGTGCCACCAGTGATTCTAGGACAGGGGGTTTTCAGCCCCAGCATTTT.

The chain couples TRBV5-6 to TRBJ2-2, with 10 bases lining up with TRBD1. V dropped 2 bases and J dropped 6; count of bases not matched to a gene: 7. CDR1 SGHDT and CDR2 YYEEEE come from the germline V gene. The CDR3 spans 16 residues. CDR3: CASSLPGQGKAGELFF. The CDR3 DNA sequence: TGTGCCAGCAGCTTACCGGGACAGGGGAAGGCCGGGGAGCTGTTTTTT.

This rearrangement joins TRBV1 to TRBJ2-1; whether TRBD2, the table's D call, matches the DNA was not checked. TRBV1 is a known pseudogene. The CDR3 is made up of 17 amino acids. This CDR3 reads CTSSPVLEATSGFEQFF. The CDR3 bases are TGCACCAGCAGCCCGGTCCTTGAGGCGACTAGCGGGTTTGAGCAGTTCTTC.

The CDR3 loop reads CASSSSLLAGGNTGELFF. CDR3 nucleotides: TGCGCCAGCAGCTCGTCGCTACTAGCGGGAGGGAACACCGGGGAGCTGTTTTTT. The chain joins TRBV5-1 to TRBJ2-2, with 12 bases matching TRBD2. V trimming: 3 bases; J trimming: 1 base; junction bases outside the gene matches: 7. This CDR3 spans 18 amino acids. Germline CDR1 is SGHRS and CDR2 is YFSETQ.

This chain uses TRBV5-6 with TRBJ1-1; TRBD1 matches 9 bases. From germline, CDR1 is SGHDT and CDR2 YYEEEE. The V gene end was trimmed by 9 bases and the J gene end by 11 bases; junction bases not matched to a gene: 23. The CDR3 has 16 residues. The CDR3 protein is CATKTSRGLQGAKAFF. The CDR3 DNA is TGTGCCACCAAAACTAGTCGAGGTTTACAGGGGGCGAAGGCTTTCTTT.

This rearrangement joins TRBV28 to TRBJ1-2; D is undetermined. The CDR3 totals 15 residues. With 7 bases removed from V and 1 base from J, the gap between germline ends came to 16 bases. Germline CDR1 is MDHEN and CDR2 is SYDVKM. The CDR3 DNA reads as TGTGCCAGCACCATTGCCATATCGGGTAACTATGGCTACACCTTC. It codes for CASTIAISGNYGYTF.

This rearrangement joins TRBV18 to TRBJ2-5; D uncertain. The CDR3 totals 13 residues. Trimming took off 3 bases at V and 2 bases at J, with 7 bases between the two ends. The germline gives CDR1 KGHSH, CDR2 LQKENI. CDR3 residues: CASSPSRQETQYF. For the CDR3, the DNA is TGTGCCAGCTCACCGTCCAGACAAGAGACCCAGTACTTC.

This clone was recorded once. The rearrangement links TRBV6-2 or TRBV6-3 to TRBJ1-1; D is uncertain. V was shortened by 2 bases and J by 3 bases, with 13 bases between the two germline ends. CDR1 MNHEY and CDR2 SVGEGT come from the germline V gene. This CDR3 is built from 15 residues. The CDR3 reads CASSYPQRLDTEAFF. In DNA, the CDR3 is TGTGCCAGCAGTTACCCACAACGACTAGACACTGAAGCTTTCTTT.

The chain uses TRBV10-3 and TRBJ2-7, with a possible D match to TRBD2 (6 bases). Germline-derived CDR1 and CDR2 are ENHRY and SYGVKD. V was cut by 10 bases and J by 4 bases, with 14 bases left in between. This CDR3 has 12 amino acids. The CDR3 loop reads CATGGSLYEQYF. CDR3 nucleotides: TGTGCCACCGGGGGTAGCCTTTACGAGCAGTACTTC.

The sample holds a few counts of this clone. The rearrangement uses TRBV11-1 and TRBJ2-1; possibly TRBD1 for D (5 bases). CDR1 is SGHAT, CDR2 FQDESV, per germline (reference sequence). Trimming cost V 5 bases and J 6 bases, with 11 bases left between them. The CDR3 is 13 amino acids. The CDR3 protein is CASSLRQINEQFF. CDR3 coding DNA: TGTGCCAGCAGCCTACGACAGATCAATGAGCAGTTCTTC.

The rearrangement uses TRBV12-3 or TRBV12-4 and TRBJ1-2, with D uncertain. V shed 5 bases and J shed 6 bases, with 13 bases lying between them. The CDR3 is made up of 13 amino acids. The CDR3 protein is CASSQRQADGYTF. The CDR3 region has the DNA TGTGCCAGCAGTCAGCGGCAGGCCGATGGCTACACCTTC.

This clone was detected only a few times. The J gene is TRBJ2-5, the V gene TRBV5-1, with a possible D match to TRBD2 (6 bases). V was shortened by 5 bases and J by 5 bases, with 22 bases between the two germline ends. CDR1 and CDR2 from the germline V gene are SGHRS and YFSETQ. The CDR3 runs 16 residues. The CDR3 DNA follows: TGCGCCAGCAGTAGCGGCCCGGGGAGTCTAGGGGAGACCCAGTACTTC. This sequence encodes CASSSGPGSLGETQYF. The full variable domain, rest sourced from reference TRBV5-1 and TRBJ2-5, is KAGVTQTPRYLIKTRGQQVTLSCSPISGHRSVSWYQQTPGQGLQFLFEYFSETQRNKGNFPGRFSGRQFSNSRSEMNVSTLELGDSALYLCASSSGPGSLGETQYFGPGTRLLVL.